The sequence of this T cell receptor beta chain was determined in a study of blood T cell repertoires in COVID-19. Under the authors' procedure: By means of reference gene primer amplification, nucleated cell counts were estimated. This table comes from immunoSEQ multiplex PCR, and its TCRdb copy is limited to in-frame clones, with some not included. V and J calls and clone size are as listed in that table; D and trimming were resolved from the DNA. The sample yields roughly 120,000 clones, approximately 87% seen once. This CDR3 has 15 residues. V was clipped by 3 bases and J by 0 bases; unmatched bases: 3. Germline V lookup: CDR1 SGDLS, CDR2 YYNGEE.

This sequence joins TRBV9 and TRBJ2-1; 7 nucleotides align to TRBD1. The receptor was derived from a man aged 25 to 40 with acute or convalescent COVID-19. Material: peripheral blood. The CDR3 is CASSARDSSYNEQFF. In DNA, the CDR3 is TGTGCCAGCAGCGCTAGGGACAGCTCCTACAATGAGCAGTTCTTC.